A single sample is the source of the 28 T cell receptor beta chains below, sequenced in a study of CD8+CD57+ T cells in acquired aplastic anemia. Genomic DNA acted as the template from which TCR beta VDJ combination and CDR3 sequence profiling were carried out. TCRdb reprocessed the reads via MiXCR and lists one record per CDR3 protein. The sample records about 180,000 distinct CDR3 sequences, about half being singletons. Material: sorted CD4+, CD8+, or CD8+CD57+ T cells (not recorded which) from PBMCs. Receptors originate from a human donor in good health.

As to this clonotype: A single base separates this from a much larger clone, so it may be a read error. CDR3: CASSRGGLAGGFYEQSF. In nucleotides, the CDR3 is TGTGCCAGTAGTAGAGGGGGACTAGCGGGAGGATTCTATGAGCAGTCCTTC. This chain uses TRBV19 with TRBJ2-1; TRBD2 agrees at 15 bases. The germline CDR1 and CDR2 sequences are LNHDA and SQIVND (reference sequence). The CDR3 totals 17 residues.

This clonotype was observed at least ten times. The chain joins TRBV6-1 to TRBJ2-6; D is undetermined. This CDR3 spans 15 amino acids. Deletions cut 4 bases from V and 0 bases from J, with 7 bases between. Germline V CDR1 and CDR2: MNHNS, SASEGT. In DNA, the CDR3 is TGTGCCAGCAGTGGAGGTGGCTCTGGGGCCAACGTCCTGACTTTC. Protein sequence: CASSGGGSGANVLTF.

This clonotype came up once. The chain joins TRBV20-1 to TRBJ2-3; 12 nucleotides agree with TRBD2. The CDR3 totals 16 residues. CDR1 and CDR2 from the germline V gene are DFQATT and SNEGSKA (reference sequence). The ends lost 3 bases at V and 1 base at J; junction bases unmatched: 5. The CDR3 DNA reads TGCAGTGCTAGGACTCGGACTAGCGGGGGCACAGATACGCAGTATTTT. Protein: CSARTRTSGGTDTQYF.

The genes are TRBV6-1 and TRBJ2-2, with 7 bases lining up with TRBD2. CDR1 MNHNS and CDR2 SASEGT come from the germline V gene. The V segment lost 7 bases and the J segment 6 bases; nucleotides outside the gene matches: 8. The CDR3 extends over 14 amino acids. The CDR3 DNA sequence: TGTGCCAGCATCGGACTAGTCAACGCCGGGGAGCTGTTTTTT. Encoded protein: CASIGLVNAGELFF.

This clonotype was counted at least ten times. The genes are TRBV19 and TRBJ1-2; D remains ambiguous. This CDR3 is 15 amino acids long. Trimming removed 7 bases from V and 0 bases from J, with 15 bases in between. Germline lookup yields CDR1 LNHDA and CDR2 SQIVND (reference sequence). The CDR3 spells CASTRLNGPNYGYTF. The CDR3 DNA follows: TGTGCCAGTACCCGATTAAACGGCCCTAACTATGGCTACACCTTC.

This clonotype was seen a few times. This chain uses TRBV5-5 with TRBJ2-2; possible D gene TRBD2, 6 bases. Germline lookup yields CDR1 SGHKS and CDR2 YYEKEE (reference sequence). Trimming removed 6 bases at V and 6 bases at J, with 15 bases between. This CDR3 is built from 14 residues. The CDR3 sequence is CASNRWGVSGELFF. The CDR3 nucleotides are TGTGCCAGCAACCGGTGGGGGGTTTCCGGGGAGCTGTTTTTT.

This clonotype appeared many times. The chain has TRBV5-1 and TRBJ2-1; 7 bases fit TRBD1. This CDR3 has 13 residues. The V gene end was trimmed by 3 bases and the J gene end by 4 bases; junction bases not matched to a gene: 1. Germline-derived CDR1 and CDR2 are SGHRS and YFSETQ. The CDR3 nucleotides are TGCGCCAGCAGCTCGGGACAGTACAATGAGCAGTTCTTC. Protein: CASSSGQYNEQFF. Looking up the rest from reference TRBV5-1 and TRBJ2-1 gives the full variable domain: KAGVTQTPRYLIKTRGQQVTLSCSPISGHRSVSWYQQTPGQGLQFLFEYFSETQRNKGNFPGRFSGRQFSNSRSEMNVSTLELGDSALYLCASSSGQYNEQFFGPGTRLTVL.

This clonotype was observed at least ten times. V and J are TRBV4-1 and TRBJ1-5, with D possibly matching TRBD1 (6 bases). The CDR3 length is 14 residues. Trimming removed 1 base from V and 2 bases from J, with 6 bases in between. In germline, CDR1 is MGHRA, CDR2 YSYEKL. The CDR3, as DNA: TGCGCCAGCAGCCAAGCAGGGGGCAATCAGCCCCAGCATTTT. Protein: CASSQAGGNQPQHF.

This clonotype occurred many times. The rearrangement uses TRBV3-1 and TRBJ2-3; 11 bases align to TRBD2. J gave up 4 bases and V 2 bases, and 5 bases lay outside the gene matches. Germline V CDR1 and CDR2: LGHDT, YNNKEL (reference sequence). The CDR3 has 16 residues. The chain's CDR3 is CASSQLTSGSADTQYF. The CDR3 region has the DNA TGTGCCAGCAGCCAACTCACTAGCGGGAGCGCAGATACGCAGTATTTT.

The V call is TRBV10-3, the J call TRBJ2-1, with TRBD2 matching over 8 bases. V was pared by 10 bases and J by 6 bases, with 11 bases of the junction left unmatched. From germline, CDR1 is ENHRY and CDR2 SYGVKD. This CDR3 has 14 residues. The CDR3 bases are TGTGCCACCTCGGGGGGGCCGAGTACCAATGAGCAGTTCTTC. This encodes CATSGGPSTNEQFF.

Only a few counts were recorded for this clonotype. The chain combines TRBV3-1 with TRBJ2-3; the match to TRBD2 covers 9 bases. The CDR3 contains 15 residues. Germline CDR1 and CDR2: LGHDT and YNNKEL (reference sequence). The trim removed 3 bases at V and 2 bases at J, leaving 3 bases unmatched. In DNA, the CDR3 is TGTGCCAGCAGCCATCGGACTAGCGCCACAGATACGCAGTATTTT. Its translation is CASSHRTSATDTQYF.

This sequence joins TRBV25-1 and TRBJ2-5; TRBD2 matches at 9 bases. CDR1 MGHDK and CDR2 SYGVNS come from the germline V gene. The length of the CDR3 is 16 residues. Trimming cost V 6 bases and J 2 bases; bases outside gene matches: 10. The CDR3: CASSTGTSFGQETQYF. CDR3 nucleotide sequence: TGTGCCAGCAGCACCGGGACTAGCTTTGGGCAAGAGACCCAGTACTTC.

This clonotype was counted at least ten times. The V and J genes are TRBV5-4 and TRBJ1-1; D possibly corresponds to TRBD1 (5 bases). V was shortened by 4 bases and J by 0 bases, with 19 bases between the two germline ends. The CDR3 has 17 residues. The V gene's germline CDR1 is SGHNT and CDR2 YYREEE (reference sequence). The CDR3 nucleotides are TGTGCCAGCAGCGGACACCGGGACGGTAACATGAACACTGAAGCTTTCTTT. It codes for CASSGHRDGNMNTEAFF.

This clonotype has more than one count but fewer than ten. The V call is TRBV28, the J call TRBJ2-1; TRBD2 matches at 14 bases. Germline V lookup: CDR1 MDHEN, CDR2 SYDVKM. V was clipped by 5 bases and J by 9 bases; unmatched bases: 9. CDR3 length: 16 amino acids. Here the CDR3 reads CASSPGTSGSLGEQFF. The CDR3 coding sequence is TGTGCCAGCAGTCCGGGGACTAGCGGGAGTCTAGGTGAGCAGTTCTTC.

This clonotype was counted many times. The chain is built from TRBV10-3 and TRBJ2-2; D remains unclear. The length of the CDR3 is 14 residues. V was cut by 5 bases and J by 1 base, with 8 bases left in between. Looked up from germline, CDR1 is ENHRY and CDR2 is SYGVKD. CDR3 protein: CAISPTVNTGELFF. CDR3 sequence (DNA): TGTGCCATCAGTCCTACAGTGAACACCGGGGAGCTGTTTTTT.

This clonotype was counted at least ten times. The genes are TRBV6-5 and TRBJ1-2; D is ambiguous. V lost 4 bases and J 8 bases, leaving 17 bases between the germline ends. Germline V gene lookup returns CDR1 MNHEY and CDR2 SVGAGI. The CDR3 has 14 amino acids. The CDR3: CASSSVPTLEGYTF. CDR3 DNA: TGTGCCAGCAGTTCCGTTCCGACCTTGGAGGGCTACACCTTC.

This clonotype was recorded many times. V is TRBV3-1 and J is TRBJ2-7; D is perhaps TRBD1 (5 bases). Trimming cost V 1 base and J 8 bases, with 9 bases left between them. The CDR3 is made up of 12 amino acids. Germline V gives CDR1 LGHDT, CDR2 YNNKEL (reference sequence). Written as DNA, the CDR3 is TGTGCCAGCAGCCAAGGGGCGGACAAGCAGTACTTC. Translating it yields CASSQGADKQYF.

This clonotype was counted ten times or more. The chain has TRBV19 and TRBJ1-5; 7 bases fit TRBD1. The CDR3 extends over 17 amino acids. Germline assignment: CDR1 LNHDA and CDR2 SQIVND (reference sequence). The trim removed 7 bases at V and 2 bases at J, leaving 14 bases unmatched. This CDR3 reads CASTMGAFDRGNQPQHF. CDR3 sequence (DNA): TGTGCCAGTACCATGGGGGCCTTTGACAGGGGCAATCAGCCCCAGCATTTT.

Only one count was recorded for this clonotype. V usage is TRBV7-3 and J usage is TRBJ1-5, with 7 bases aligning to TRBD1. Per the germline V gene, CDR1 is SGHTA and CDR2 is FQGTGA. J lost 2 bases, V lost 5 bases, and 6 bases had no gene match. This CDR3 comprises 15 residues. The CDR3 loop reads CASSPGGSGNQPQHF. Here the CDR3 DNA reads TGTGCCAGCAGCCCAGGGGGATCGGGCAATCAGCCCCAGCATTTT.

V and J are TRBV2 and TRBJ2-7; 9 nucleotides line up with TRBD2. V dropped 8 bases and J dropped 6; count of bases not matched to a gene: 11. CDR3 length: 14 residues. Per germline, CDR1 SNHLY and CDR2 FYNNEI. DNA for the CDR3: TGTGCCAGCCGCGTAGCGGGAGAACTTGGCGAGCAGTACTTC. Translation gives CASRVAGELGEQYF.

This chain uses TRBV7-2 with TRBJ2-3, with TRBD2 as a possible D gene (5 bases). CDR3 length: 14 amino acids. Germline V lookup: CDR1 SGHTA, CDR2 FQGNSA. The V end lost 6 bases, the J end lost 5 bases, and 15 bases lay between the germline ends. The CDR3 spells CASSLGIAGDTQYF. The CDR3 bases are TGTGCCAGCAGTCTAGGGATTGCGGGAGATACGCAGTATTTT.

The chain employs TRBV10-3 and TRBJ2-7, with 13 bases aligning to TRBD2. The length of the CDR3 is 16 residues. In germline, CDR1 is ENHRY, CDR2 SYGVKD. Trimming at V came to 10 bases and at J to 2 bases, leaving 11 bases not matched to a gene. The chain's CDR3 is CATHGTSGDKTYEQYF. The DNA for the CDR3 is TGTGCCACTCATGGGACTAGCGGGGATAAAACCTACGAGCAGTACTTC.

Details on this clonotype: The junction differs from germline at one of its ends, possibly a read error. This chain links TRBV20-1 with TRBJ2-7; unclear D gene. The CDR3 is 15 amino acids. CDR1 and CDR2 from the germline V gene are DFQATT and SNEGSKA (reference sequence). The CDR3 nucleotides are TGCAGTGCTAGAGATCCCGTCCGAACCTCCTCCGAGCAGTACTTC. Its protein product is CSARDPVRTSSEQYF.

The table lists this clonotype with a few counts. The V call is TRBV5-1, the J call TRBJ1-4, with 7 bases aligning to TRBD1. CDR3 length equals 15 residues. CDR1 SGHRS and CDR2 YFSETQ come from the germline V gene. V trimming: 4 bases; J trimming: 3 bases; junction bases outside the gene matches: 6. The DNA for the CDR3 is TGCGCCAGCAGCCGCGAGGGGGCTGCTAATGAAAAACTGTTTTTT. Protein: CASSREGAANEKLFF.

There are many counts of this clonotype. V gene TRBV6-2 or TRBV6-3 combines with J gene TRBJ2-1; D is ambiguous. Germline V CDR1 and CDR2: MNHEY, SVGEGT. V dropped 6 bases and J dropped 0 bases, with 9 bases sitting between them. The CDR3 sequence is 14 residues long. CDR3 bases: TGTGCCAGCAGCCCGTATGGCTCCTACAATGAGCAGTTCTTC. Amino acid sequence: CASSPYGSYNEQFF.

The rearrangement joins TRBV5-1 to TRBJ2-3, with 8 positions matching TRBD2. J was trimmed by 6 bases and V by 5 bases; bases with no gene match: 14. The germline gives CDR1 SGHRS, CDR2 YFSETQ. CDR3 size: 16 residues. The CDR3 sequence: CASSLNSQPGGDTQYF. The CDR3 nucleotides read TGCGCCAGCAGTCTAAACAGCCAGCCGGGGGGGGATACGCAGTATTTT.

The gene calls are TRBV10-3 and TRBJ1-3; no clear D. V lost 5 bases and J lost 2, with 10 bases in between. The CDR3 has 14 residues. Germline V gene sequence: CDR1 ENHRY, CDR2 SYGVKD. In DNA, the CDR3 is TGTGCCATCAGTCCTCGGACGGCTGGAAACACCATATATTTT. Protein product: CAISPRTAGNTIYF.

The gene calls are TRBV5-1 and TRBJ2-5, with TRBD1 matching over 8 bases. The junction had 12 bases not matched to a gene; V was cut back by 4 bases and J by 4 bases. The germline gives CDR1 SGHRS, CDR2 YFSETQ. The CDR3 covers 16 residues. CDR3 nucleotide sequence: TGCGCCAGCAGCCCCAGTGGCAGGGGGCGGGGAGAGACCCAGTACTTC. Amino acid sequence: CASSPSGRGRGETQYF. Full variable domain (rest looked up from reference TRBV5-1 and TRBJ2-5): KAGVTQTPRYLIKTRGQQVTLSCSPISGHRSVSWYQQTPGQGLQFLFEYFSETQRNKGNFPGRFSGRQFSNSRSEMNVSTLELGDSALYLCASSPSGRGRGETQYFGPGTRLLVL.